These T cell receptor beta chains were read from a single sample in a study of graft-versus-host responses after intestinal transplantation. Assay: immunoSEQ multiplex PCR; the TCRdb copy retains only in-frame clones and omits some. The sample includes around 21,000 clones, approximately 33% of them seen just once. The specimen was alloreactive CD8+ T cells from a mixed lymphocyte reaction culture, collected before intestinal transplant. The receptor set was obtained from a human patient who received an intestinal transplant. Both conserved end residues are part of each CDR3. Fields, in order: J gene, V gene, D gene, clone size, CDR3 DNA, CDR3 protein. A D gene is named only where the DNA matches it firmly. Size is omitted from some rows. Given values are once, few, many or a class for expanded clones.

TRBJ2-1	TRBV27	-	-	TGTGCCAGCAGTTTATGGCCAAGCTCCTACAATGAGCAGTTCTTC	CASSLWPSSYNEQFF
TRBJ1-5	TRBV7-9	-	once	TGTGCCAGCAGCTTAAACGGACAGTTTAATGAGCCCCAGCATTTT	CASSLNGQFNEPQHF
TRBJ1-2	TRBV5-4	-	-	TGTGCCAGCAGCGGAACGGAGGCCGGCTACACCTTC	CASSGTEAGYTF
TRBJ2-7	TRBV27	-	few	TGTGCCAGCAGTTTCTCGCGGGTCGTAAGCTCCTACGAGCAGTACTTC	CASSFSRVVSSYEQYF
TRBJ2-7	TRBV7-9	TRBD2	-	TGTGCCAGCAGCTCCCGTAGCGGGAGTTGGTCCTACGAGCAGTACTTC	CASSSRSGSWSYEQYF
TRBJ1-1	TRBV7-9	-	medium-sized	TGTGCCAGCAGCCCCCCCGAAGCCGAACGGAGGACTGAAGCTTTCTTT	CASSPPEAERRTEAFF
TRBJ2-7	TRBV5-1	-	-	TGCGCCAGCAGCTTGGCCCCATACGAGCAGTACTTC	CASSLAPYEQYF
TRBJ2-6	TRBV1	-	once	TGCACCAGCAGCGCAGTTGGTTTGTGCAAAAGTCGGGCCAACGTCCTGACTTTC	CTSSAVGLCKSRANVLTF
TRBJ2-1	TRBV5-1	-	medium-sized	TGCGCCAGCAGCTTGGCCCCGGAGGATGAGCAGTTCTTC	CASSLAPEDEQFF
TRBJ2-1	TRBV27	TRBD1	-	TGTGCCAGCAGTTCGACAGGGGTTGGGACCCTCAATGAGCAGTTCTTC	CASSSTGVGTLNEQFF
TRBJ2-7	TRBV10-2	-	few	TGCGCCAGCAGTGAGTGGGGCTACGAGCAGTACTTC	CASSEWGYEQYF
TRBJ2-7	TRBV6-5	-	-	TGTGCCAGCAGTTACTCCCCGGGGACCTACGAGCAGTACTTC	CASSYSPGTYEQYF
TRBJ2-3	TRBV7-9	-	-	TGTGCCAGCAGCTTCGACAGTACCCTAAGCACAGATACGCAGTATTTT	CASSFDSTLSTDTQYF
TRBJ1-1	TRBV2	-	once	TGTGCCAGCAGTGGCGGGTGGGCTTTCTTT	CASSGGWAFF